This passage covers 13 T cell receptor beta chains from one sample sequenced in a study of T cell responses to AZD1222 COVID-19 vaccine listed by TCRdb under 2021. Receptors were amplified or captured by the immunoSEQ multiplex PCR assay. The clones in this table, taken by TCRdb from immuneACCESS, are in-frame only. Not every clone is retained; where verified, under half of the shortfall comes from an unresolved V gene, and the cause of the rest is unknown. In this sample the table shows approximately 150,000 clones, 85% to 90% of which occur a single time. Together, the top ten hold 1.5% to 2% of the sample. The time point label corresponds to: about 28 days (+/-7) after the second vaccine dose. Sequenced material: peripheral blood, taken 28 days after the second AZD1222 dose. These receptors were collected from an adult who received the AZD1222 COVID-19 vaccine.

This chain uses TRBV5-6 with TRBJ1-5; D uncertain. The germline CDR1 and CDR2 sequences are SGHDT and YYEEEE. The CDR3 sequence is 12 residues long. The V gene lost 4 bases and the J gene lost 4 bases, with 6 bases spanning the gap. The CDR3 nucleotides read TGTGCCAGCAGCGGGCGGAATCAGCCCCAGCATTTT. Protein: CASSGRNQPQHF. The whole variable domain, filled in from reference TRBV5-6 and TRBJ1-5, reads DAGVTQSPTHLIKTRGQQVTLRCSPKSGHDTVSWYQQALGQGPQFIFQYYEEEERQRGNFPDRFSGHQFPNYSSELNVNALLLGDSALYLCASSGRNQPQHFGDGTRLSIL.

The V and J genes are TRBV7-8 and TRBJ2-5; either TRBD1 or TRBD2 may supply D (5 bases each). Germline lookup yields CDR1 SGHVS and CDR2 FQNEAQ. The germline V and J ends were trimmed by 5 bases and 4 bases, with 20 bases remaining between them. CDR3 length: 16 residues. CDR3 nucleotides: TGTGCCAGCAGCATCCCCCGGGACGCATCGCGAGAGACCCAGTACTTC. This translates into CASSIPRDASRETQYF.

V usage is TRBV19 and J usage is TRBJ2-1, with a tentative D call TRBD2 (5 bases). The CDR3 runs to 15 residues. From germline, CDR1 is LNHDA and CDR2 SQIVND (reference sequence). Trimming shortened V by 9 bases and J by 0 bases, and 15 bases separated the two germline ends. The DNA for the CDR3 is TGTGCCAGACCCCACCGGGAATGCTCCTACAATGAGCAGTTCTTC. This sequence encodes CARPHRECSYNEQFF.

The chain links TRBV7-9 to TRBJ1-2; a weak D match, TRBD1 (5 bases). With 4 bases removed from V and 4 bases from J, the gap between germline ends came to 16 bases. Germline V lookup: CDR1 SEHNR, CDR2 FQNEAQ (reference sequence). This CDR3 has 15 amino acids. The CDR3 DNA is TGTGCCAGCAGCTATCGGGGGGAGGGAGGCTATGGCTACACCTTC. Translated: CASSYRGEGGYGYTF.

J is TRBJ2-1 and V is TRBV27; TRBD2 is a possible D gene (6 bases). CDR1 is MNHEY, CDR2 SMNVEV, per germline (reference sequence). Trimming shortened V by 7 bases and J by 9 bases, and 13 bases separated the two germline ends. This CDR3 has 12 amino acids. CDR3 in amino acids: CASTYMGGEQFF. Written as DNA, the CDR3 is TGTGCCAGCACCTACATGGGGGGTGAGCAGTTCTTC.

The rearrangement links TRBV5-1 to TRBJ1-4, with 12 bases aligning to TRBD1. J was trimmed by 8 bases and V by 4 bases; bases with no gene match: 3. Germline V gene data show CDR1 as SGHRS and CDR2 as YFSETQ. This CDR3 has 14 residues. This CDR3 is CASSGGTGGEKLFF. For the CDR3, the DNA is TGCGCCAGCAGCGGCGGGACAGGGGGCGAAAAACTGTTTTTT. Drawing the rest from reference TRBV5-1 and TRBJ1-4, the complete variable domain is KAGVTQTPRYLIKTRGQQVTLSCSPISGHRSVSWYQQTPGQGLQFLFEYFSETQRNKGNFPGRFSGRQFSNSRSEMNVSTLELGDSALYLCASSGGTGGEKLFFGSGTQLSVL.

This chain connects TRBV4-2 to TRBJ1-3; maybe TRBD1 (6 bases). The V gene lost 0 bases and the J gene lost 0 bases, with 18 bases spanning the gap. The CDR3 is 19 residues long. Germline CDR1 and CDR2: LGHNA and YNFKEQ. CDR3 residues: CASSQDQGRDTPSGNTIYF. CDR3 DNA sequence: TGTGCCAGCAGCCAAGATCAGGGGAGAGACACCCCCTCTGGAAACACCATATATTTT.

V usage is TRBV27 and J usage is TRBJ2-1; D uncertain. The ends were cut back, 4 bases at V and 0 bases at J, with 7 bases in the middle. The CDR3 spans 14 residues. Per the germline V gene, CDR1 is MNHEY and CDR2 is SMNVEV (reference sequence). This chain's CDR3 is CASSSDPSYNEQFF. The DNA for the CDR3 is TGTGCCAGCAGTTCTGACCCCTCCTACAATGAGCAGTTCTTC.

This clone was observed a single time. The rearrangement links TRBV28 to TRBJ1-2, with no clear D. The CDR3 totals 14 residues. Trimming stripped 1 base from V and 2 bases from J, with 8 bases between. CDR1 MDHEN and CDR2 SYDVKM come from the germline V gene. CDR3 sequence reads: CASSLLQMNYGYTF. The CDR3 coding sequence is TGTGCCAGCAGTTTATTACAGATGAACTATGGCTACACCTTC.

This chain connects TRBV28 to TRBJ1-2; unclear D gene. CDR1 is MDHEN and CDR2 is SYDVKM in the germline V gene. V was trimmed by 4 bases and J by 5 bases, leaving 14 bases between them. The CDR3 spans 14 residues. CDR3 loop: CASSSSVYSYGYTF. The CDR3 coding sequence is TGTGCCAGCAGTTCGTCCGTTTACTCTTATGGCTACACCTTC.

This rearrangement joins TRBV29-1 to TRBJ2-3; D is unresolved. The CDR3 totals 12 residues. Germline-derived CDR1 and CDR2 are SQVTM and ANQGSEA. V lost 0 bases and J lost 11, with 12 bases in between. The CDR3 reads CSVEEARGGQYF. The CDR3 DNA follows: TGCAGCGTTGAAGAGGCGAGAGGTGGGCAGTATTTT.

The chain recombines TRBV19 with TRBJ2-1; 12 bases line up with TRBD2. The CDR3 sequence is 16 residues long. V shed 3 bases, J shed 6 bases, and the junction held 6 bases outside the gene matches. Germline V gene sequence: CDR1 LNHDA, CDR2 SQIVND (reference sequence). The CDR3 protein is CASSMTSGRLGNEQFF. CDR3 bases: TGTGCCAGTAGTATGACTAGCGGGAGATTAGGCAATGAGCAGTTCTTC. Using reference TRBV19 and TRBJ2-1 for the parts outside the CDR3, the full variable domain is DGGITQSPKYLFRKEGQNVTLSCEQNLNHDAMYWYRQDPGQGLRLIYYSQIVNDFQKGDIAEGYSVSREKKESFPLTVTSAQKNPTAFYLCASSMTSGRLGNEQFFGPGTRLTVL.

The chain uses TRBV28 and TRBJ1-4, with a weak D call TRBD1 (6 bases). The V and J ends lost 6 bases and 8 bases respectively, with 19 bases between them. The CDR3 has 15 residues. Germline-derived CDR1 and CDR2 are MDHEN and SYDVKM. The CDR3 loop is CASRVSDSRNEKLFF. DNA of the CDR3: TGTGCCAGCAGGGTCTCGGACAGCCGTAACGAAAAACTGTTTTTT.